One sample yielded the 12 T cell receptor beta chains listed below, sequenced in a study of blood T cell repertoires in COVID-19 (dated by TCRdb to the early 2020s). The method was the immunoSEQ multiplex PCR assay. This immuneACCESS table, as held by TCRdb, lists in-frame sequences with V and J called but not all clones. Of the missing ones, under half trace to an unresolved V gene in checked studies; the others have no known cause. The sample contains around 36,000 clones, 85% of them found a single time. About 4.1% of the sample comes from the top ten. Sequenced: peripheral blood. These TCRs come from a man in his sixties with acute or convalescent COVID-19.

The chain has TRBV18 and TRBJ1-1, with D possibly matching TRBD1 (6 bases). CDR1 and CDR2 (germline): KGHSH, LQKENI. The V end lost 3 bases, the J end lost 5 bases, and 16 bases lay between the germline ends. The CDR3 spans 15 residues. The CDR3 nucleotides are TGTGCCAGCTCACCCGGGACACCAATCGGGACTGAAGCTTTCTTT. Translated: CASSPGTPIGTEAFF.

This chain uses TRBV27 with TRBJ1-4, with 7 nucleotides matching TRBD1. Germline CDR1 MNHEY, CDR2 SMNVEV (reference sequence). The CDR3 contains 18 residues. Germline trimming cut 7 bases from V and 0 bases from J; bases unmatched to any gene: 14. The chain's CDR3 is CASTTGQHDLATNEKLFF. The CDR3 bases are TGTGCCAGCACAACGGGACAGCATGACCTTGCAACTAATGAAAAACTGTTTTTT.

V and J are TRBV5-1 and TRBJ2-3; D call uncertain. V lost 0 bases and J 8 bases, leaving 10 bases between the germline ends. Looked up from germline, CDR1 is SGHRS and CDR2 is YFSETQ. The CDR3 is 13 residues long. CDR3 protein: CASSLALEPTQYF. The DNA of the CDR3 is TGCGCCAGCAGCTTGGCCTTAGAGCCTACGCAGTATTTT.

CDR3 loop: CASSVSGGAPETQYF. The CDR3 DNA follows: TGTGCCAGCAGCGTGTCGGGGGGGGCCCCAGAGACCCAGTACTTC. The chain couples TRBV9 to TRBJ2-5; 8 bases are a match to TRBD2. Germline loops: CDR1 SGDLS, CDR2 YYNGEE. V trimming: 2 bases; J trimming: 4 bases; junction bases outside the gene matches: 7. The CDR3 runs to 15 residues.

This chain's CDR3 is CASSPAGGPGNEQFF. CDR3 nucleotide sequence: TGTGCCAGCAGTCCCGCGGGGGGGCCGGGGAATGAGCAGTTCTTC. The chain joins TRBV27 to TRBJ2-1, with 9 bases identical to TRBD2. Per the germline V gene, CDR1 is MNHEY and CDR2 is SMNVEV (reference sequence). The CDR3 totals 15 residues. The junction had 9 bases not matched to a gene; V was cut back by 5 bases and J by 7 bases.

The chain recombines TRBV10-3 with TRBJ2-7; 12 bases fit TRBD2. The CDR3 runs to 12 residues. Unmatched junction bases numbered 4, after V lost 10 bases and J lost 6 bases. CDR1 is ENHRY, CDR2 SYGVKD, per germline. The CDR3 sequence: CATSGREGEQYF. The DNA for the CDR3 is TGTGCCACTAGCGGGAGGGAGGGCGAGCAGTACTTC.

V and J are TRBV7-2 and TRBJ2-1; 8 bases map to TRBD2. J lost 3 bases, V lost 5 bases, and 6 bases had no gene match. CDR3 length equals 15 residues. Germline CDR1 reads SGHTA; CDR2 reads FQGNSA. The CDR3, as DNA: TGTGCCAGCAGCCCGAGCGGGGGCTTCTACAATGAGCAGTTCTTC. Amino acid sequence: CASSPSGGFYNEQFF.

The sample holds a few counts of this clone. The J gene is TRBJ1-4, the V gene TRBV25-1, with TRBD1 identical over 8 bases. The germline V gene encodes CDR1 MGHDK and CDR2 SYGVNS. The trim removed 3 bases at V and 10 bases at J, leaving 10 bases unmatched. The CDR3 loop spans 15 amino acids. CDR3 region: CASSDADRGHGKLFF. CDR3 sequence (DNA): TGTGCCAGCAGTGACGCCGACAGGGGTCACGGAAAACTGTTTTTT.

The chain is built from TRBV7-9 and TRBJ2-1; 7 bases agree with TRBD1. V lost 5 bases to trimming and J lost 8 bases; unmatched junction nucleotides: 9. CDR1 and CDR2 from the germline V gene are SEHNR and FQNEAQ (reference sequence). The CDR3 has 14 amino acids. The CDR3 loop reads CASSTETGQDEQFF. The CDR3 DNA is TGTGCCAGCAGCACCGAGACAGGGCAGGATGAGCAGTTCTTC.

The V call is TRBV5-1, the J call TRBJ2-2; 12 bases are a match to TRBD1. The CDR3 runs to 14 residues. The germline V gene encodes CDR1 SGHRS and CDR2 YFSETQ. Losses at the gene ends were 4 bases for V and 9 bases for J; bases not matched to a gene: 4. CDR3 protein: CASSPGQGARELFF. The CDR3 DNA sequence: TGCGCCAGCAGCCCGGGACAGGGGGCCCGGGAGCTGTTTTTT.

V usage is TRBV27 and J usage is TRBJ2-3; TRBD1 is a possible D gene (5 bases). Germline values: CDR1 MNHEY, CDR2 SMNVEV (reference sequence). Between the trimmed V and J ends, which lost 2 bases and 4 bases, there was a span of 7 bases. The CDR3 length is 13 residues. CDR3 residues: CASSLQGADTQYF. As DNA, the CDR3 is TGTGCCAGCAGTTTACAGGGTGCAGATACGCAGTATTTT.

The rearrangement joins TRBV4-1 to TRBJ2-7; tentative D call: TRBD2 (7 bases). The CDR3 loop spans 16 amino acids. Germline lookup yields CDR1 MGHRA and CDR2 YSYEKL. Between the trimmed V and J ends, which lost 2 bases and 5 bases, there was a span of 19 bases. DNA for the CDR3: TGCGCCAGCAGCCAATACCCTCCGAGGGGGGGCAACGAGCAGTACTTC. It encodes CASSQYPPRGGNEQYF.